This T cell receptor (beta chain) was sequenced during a study of response to subunit inactivated influenza vaccine. The CDR3 sequence is 17 residues long. The germline gives CDR1 SGHAT, CDR2 FQNNGV. TCRdb re-called the RT-PCR reads through MiXCR, storing one row per CDR3 protein. The table records roughly 620,000 distinct CDR3 sequences, approximately 11% of them present only once. With respect to this clonotype: Germline and junction disagree at one end, which may indicate a read error.

The same sample was also used in a study of T cells expressing NK-cell markers. That paper states: TCR beta cDNA was made by 5'RACE template switching with UMIs. Eight donors were sequenced, of whom seven were HCMV-seropositive, while the remaining one was HCMV-seronegative. The contribution of dominant NKG2C+ clonotypes to CD8+ T cells in a handful of donors was about 1.0-8%. Uncertainty persisted over the HCMV specificity of expanded NKG2C+ T cell clones.

The TCR comes from a man aged 45-65 years who received an inactivated influenza vaccine. V is TRBV11-2 and J is TRBJ1-1; tentatively, D is TRBD1 (5 bases). The sequencing used PBMCs from blood, collected on the day of vaccination. The CDR3 region has the DNA TGTGCCAGCAGCTTAGAGAGCGGGACTAAAAGGAACGCTGAAGCTTTCTTT. Protein: CASSLESGTKRNAEAFF. Complete variable domain (other parts from reference TRBV11-2 and TRBJ1-1): EAGVAQSPRYKIIEKRQSVAFWCNPISGHATLYWYQQILGQGPKLLIQFQNNGVVDDSQLPKDRFSAERLKGVDSTLKIQPAKLEDSAVYLCASSLESGTKRNAEAFFGQGTRLTVV.